A single sample is the source of the 29 T cell receptor beta chains below, sequenced in a study of blood T cells in healthy people across ages. A second PCR, run for roughly 7 to 11 cycles, used a sample-barcoded 5' primer plus a J-beta primer mix. TCRdb used MiXCR to reprocess the 5' RACE reads, holding one entry per CDR3 protein. The data hold 800,000 or so distinct CDR3 sequences, with about 25% observed a single time. This sample also appeared in a second study, on T cells of mothers and their children.

The sample consisted of blood. The receptors shown here come from a boy under 18 in good health.

This clonotype was found a few times. V and J are TRBV14 and TRBJ1-4; D gene uncertain. The ends were cut back, 4 bases at V and 1 base at J, with 10 bases in the middle. CDR1 SGHDN and CDR2 FVKESK come from the germline V gene. The CDR3 extends over 15 amino acids. The CDR3 spells CASSPLGGTNEKLFF. The CDR3 DNA follows: TGTGCCAGCAGCCCTCTTGGCGGAACTAATGAAAAACTGTTTTTT. Full variable domain (outside the CDR3, taken from reference TRBV14 and TRBJ1-4): EAGVTQFPSHSVIEKGQTVTLRCDPISGHDNLYWYRRVMGKEIKFLLHFVKESKQDESGMPNNRFLAERTGGTYSTLKVQPAELEDSGVYFCASSPLGGTNEKLFFGSGTQLSVL.

This clonotype appeared a few times. V and J are TRBV20-1 and TRBJ1-1; 9 bases match TRBD1. Per the germline V gene, CDR1 is DFQATT and CDR2 is SNEGSKA (reference sequence). CDR3 length: 13 residues. The chain's CDR3 is CRAVQGAGTEAFF. CDR3 nucleotides: TGCAGGGCTGTACAGGGGGCGGGGACTGAAGCTTTCTTT.

The V and J genes are TRBV20-1 and TRBJ2-5; D gene unclear. The J call may be wrong; the DNA end is better matched by TRBJ2-1. Looked up from germline, CDR1 is DFQATT and CDR2 is SNEGSKA (reference sequence). There are 12 residues in the CDR3. The CDR3 here is CSASLEDNEQFF. As DNA, the CDR3 is TGCAGTGCCTCATTAGAGGACAATGAGCAGTTCTTC.

This clonotype was detected a few times. CDR3 loop: CSGRQGRETQYF. In nucleotides, the CDR3 is TGCAGCGGACGACAGGGGCGGGAGACCCAGTACTTC. The V and J genes are TRBV29-1 and TRBJ2-5, with 8 bases aligning to TRBD1. V gave up 7 bases and J gave up 5 bases; unmatched junction bases: 6. The CDR3 length is 12 residues. Germline V gene lookup returns CDR1 SQVTM and CDR2 ANQGSEA.

This clonotype has more than one count but fewer than ten. This chain's CDR3 is CASSVSSGGYETQYF. The DNA for the CDR3 is TGTGCCAGCAGCGTTTCAAGCGGGGGTTACGAGACCCAGTACTTC. The J gene is TRBJ2-5, the V gene TRBV9; 8 bases match TRBD2. The CDR3 length is 15 residues. Unmatched junction bases numbered 8, after V lost 2 bases and J lost 5 bases. Looked up from germline, CDR1 is SGDLS and CDR2 is YYNGEE.

This clonotype was seen a few times. The chain uses TRBV6-5 and TRBJ2-5, with D maybe TRBD1 (5 bases). This CDR3 region has 14 residues. Trimming shortened V by 2 bases and J by 4 bases, and 11 bases separated the two germline ends. Per the germline V gene, CDR1 is MNHEY and CDR2 is SVGAGI. The CDR3 spells CASSYVGRVETQYF. CDR3 coding DNA: TGTGCCAGCAGTTACGTGGGCAGGGTAGAGACCCAGTACTTC.

The V gene is TRBV6-1, the J gene TRBJ1-5; the D is unclear. This CDR3 has 13 residues. Looked up from germline, CDR1 is MNHNS and CDR2 is SASEGT. Trimming took 6 bases from V and 10 from J, leaving 16 bases between them. CDR3 region: CASRRVETVPQHF. CDR3 nucleotides: TGTGCCAGCAGACGAGTAGAGACCGTCCCCCAGCATTTT.

The sample holds a few counts of this clonotype. The chain has TRBV20-1 and TRBJ1-4; D not certain. CDR3 size: 12 residues. In germline, CDR1 is DFQATT, CDR2 SNEGSKA (reference sequence). Trimming shortened V by 5 bases and J by 4 bases, and 8 bases separated the two germline ends. The CDR3 nucleotides are TGCAGTGCTGGAGGTTATAATGAAAAACTGTTTTTT. Its translation: CSAGGYNEKLFF.

This clonotype was picked up a small number of times. The V gene is TRBV7-9, the J gene TRBJ2-1; D tentatively reads TRBD1 or TRBD2 (5 bases each). This CDR3 has 15 amino acids. The V and J ends lost 5 bases and 5 bases respectively, with 16 bases between them. The germline CDR1 and CDR2 sequences are SEHNR and FQNEAQ (reference sequence). The CDR3 DNA sequence: TGTGCCAGCAGCCCGTCGGCAGGGAGTAACAATGAGCAGTTCTTC. Protein: CASSPSAGSNNEQFF. Full variable domain (rest looked up from reference TRBV7-9 and TRBJ2-1): DTGVSQNPRHKITKRGQNVTFRCDPISEHNRLYWYRQTLGQGPEFLTYFQNEAQLEKSRLLSDRFSAERPKGSFSTLEIQRTEQGDSAMYLCASSPSAGSNNEQFFGPGTRLTVL.

This clonotype has more than one count but fewer than ten. The chain employs TRBV6-5 and TRBJ2-5, with TRBD2 identical over 10 bases. TRBJ2-7 explains the end of the DNA better; the J call may be wrong. The CDR3 runs 15 residues. The germline V gene encodes CDR1 MNHEY and CDR2 SVGAGI. The CDR3 loop is CASSPVTSGAYEQYF. The CDR3 DNA reads TGTGCCAGCAGCCCCGTCACTAGCGGGGCCTACGAGCAGTACTTC.

The sample holds many counts of this clonotype. V is TRBV12-3 or TRBV12-4 and J is TRBJ1-5, with D uncertain. The CDR3 spans 13 residues. V lost 1 base and J 4 bases, leaving 5 bases between the germline ends. This CDR3 is CASSLEWNQPQHF. The DNA for the CDR3 is TGTGCCAGCAGTTTAGAGTGGAATCAGCCCCAGCATTTT.

This clonotype was observed once. At one boundary the junction diverges from the germline segment, which might be a read error. This chain links TRBV7-9 with TRBJ2-4; 7 bases are a match to TRBD1. This CDR3 comprises 16 residues. Germline V lookup: CDR1 SEHNR, CDR2 FQNEAQ (reference sequence). The CDR3 DNA reads TGTGCCAGCAGCTCGAAGGGGGCTGATGTCAAAAACGTTCAGTACTTC. Amino acids: CASSSKGADVKNVQYF.

This clonotype occurred a few times. The chain recombines TRBV28 with TRBJ1-5; unclear D gene. Germline V gene lookup returns CDR1 MDHEN and CDR2 SYDVKM. With 6 bases removed from V and 10 bases from J, the gap between germline ends came to 19 bases. This CDR3 comprises 14 residues. The CDR3 DNA reads TGTGCCAGCAGGGGAGGTCAGCAACGTCAACCCCAGCATTTT. Its protein is CASRGGQQRQPQHF.

This clonotype came up a few times. The chain combines TRBV27 with TRBJ2-7; D is unclear. The V gene lost 8 bases and the J gene lost 3 bases, with 11 bases spanning the gap. The germline V gene has CDR1 MNHEY and CDR2 SMNVEV (reference sequence). This CDR3 contains 12 residues. The CDR3 sequence is CASGPSNYEQYF. DNA for the CDR3: TGTGCCAGCGGCCCCAGCAACTACGAGCAGTACTTC.

The chain links TRBV11-2 to TRBJ2-2; TRBD2 matches at 13 bases. V lost 4 bases, J lost 9 bases, and 5 bases stayed unmatched. CDR1 is SGHAT and CDR2 is FQNNGV in the germline V gene. The CDR3 loop spans 15 amino acids. The CDR3 is CASSSRLAGGRELFF. The CDR3 DNA follows: TGTGCCAGCAGCTCACGACTAGCGGGGGGCCGGGAGCTGTTTTTT.

The chain combines TRBV7-2 with TRBJ1-1; a weak D match, TRBD1 (5 bases). The length of the CDR3 is 15 residues. CDR1 is SGHTA and CDR2 is FQGNSA in the germline V gene. The V gene lost 1 base and the J gene lost 3 bases, with 12 bases spanning the gap. CDR3 loop: CASSLDGGAYTEAFF. DNA of the CDR3: TGTGCCAGCAGCTTAGATGGGGGAGCGTACACTGAAGCTTTCTTT.

V gene TRBV29-1 combines with J gene TRBJ2-5; D remains unclear. TRBJ2-7 matches the DNA end more closely, so the J call is doubtful. The germline V gene encodes CDR1 SQVTM and CDR2 ANQGSEA. This CDR3 is 14 amino acids long. DNA of the CDR3: TGCAGCGTTGAGTCGGGCACTACTTACTACGAGCAGTACTTC. Translating it yields CSVESGTTYYEQYF.

The gene calls are TRBV9 and TRBJ2-1; no firm D call. The CDR3 loop spans 14 amino acids. The germline V gene has CDR1 SGDLS and CDR2 YYNGEE. Trimming took 4 bases from V and 10 from J, leaving 18 bases between them. CDR3 amino acids: CASSPRPPREEQFF. In nucleotides, the CDR3 is TGTGCCAGCAGCCCGAGGCCCCCTCGAGAGGAGCAGTTCTTC.

This clonotype was picked up a small number of times. The chain recombines TRBV27 with TRBJ1-2; a weak D match, TRBD1 (5 bases). The CDR3 covers 15 residues. Germline V lookup: CDR1 MNHEY, CDR2 SMNVEV (reference sequence). V was clipped by 3 bases and J by 4 bases, with 15 bases between them. DNA of the CDR3: TGTGCCAGCAGTTTTGGCGGGGCATCAGGCTATGGCTACACCTTC. Translated, it gives CASSFGGASGYGYTF.

The table lists this clonotype with a few counts. The chain has TRBV25-1 and TRBJ1-4, with D hard to call. CDR3 length equals 16 residues. The V gene's germline CDR1 is MGHDK and CDR2 SYGVNS. The V gene lost 6 bases and the J gene lost 6 bases, with 20 bases spanning the gap. CDR3: CASSSSPGPADEKLFF. In nucleotides, the CDR3 is TGTGCCAGCAGCTCGTCACCGGGTCCTGCGGATGAAAAACTGTTTTTT.

This clonotype appeared many times. CDR3 loop: CSAPGTGYNEQFF. CDR3 coding DNA: TGCAGTGCCCCCGGGACAGGCTACAATGAGCAGTTCTTC. The gene calls are TRBV20-1 and TRBJ2-1; 8 positions match TRBD1. The germline V gene encodes CDR1 DFQATT and CDR2 SNEGSKA (reference sequence). The length of the CDR3 is 13 residues. V shed 6 bases, J shed 3 bases, and the junction held 4 bases outside the gene matches.

The V gene is TRBV7-9, the J gene TRBJ2-1; the match to TRBD1 covers 7 bases. CDR3 size: 17 residues. With V trimmed by 7 bases and J by 6 bases, 18 bases remained unmatched. Germline-derived CDR1 and CDR2 are SEHNR and FQNEAQ (reference sequence). This CDR3 is CASIDRQGRDDINEQFF. Here the CDR3 DNA reads TGTGCCAGCATCGATAGACAGGGTCGGGATGATATCAATGAGCAGTTCTTC.

This clonotype was seen only a few times. The chain has TRBV28 and TRBJ2-1; TRBD2 matches at 8 bases. Germline CDR1 reads MDHEN; CDR2 reads SYDVKM. The CDR3 extends over 19 amino acids. J lost 0 bases, V lost 5 bases, and 15 bases had no gene match. The DNA for the CDR3 is TGTGCCAGCAGTCAACCCCCAAGGGCCAGCGGGAGCTCCTACAATGAGCAGTTCTTC. Its protein product is CASSQPPRASGSSYNEQFF.

This clonotype was counted only a few times. The rearrangement links TRBV5-1 to TRBJ2-5, with TRBD2 identical over 16 bases. J gave up 3 bases and V 4 bases, and 6 bases lay outside the gene matches. Germline CDR1 reads SGHRS; CDR2 reads YFSETQ. This CDR3 has 17 residues. CDR3 coding DNA: TGCGCCAGCAGCCGGGGACTAGCGGGGGGGCCTGAAGAGACCCAGTACTTC. Amino acid sequence: CASSRGLAGGPEETQYF.

This clonotype has a handful of counts. V and J are TRBV10-3 and TRBJ1-2; 8 bases line up with TRBD1. Trimming cost V 6 bases and J 2 bases; bases outside gene matches: 5. The CDR3 has 14 residues. CDR1 ENHRY and CDR2 SYGVKD come from the germline V gene. This chain's CDR3 is CAISRGQGNYGYTF. DNA for the CDR3: TGTGCCATCAGCCGAGGACAGGGAAACTATGGCTACACCTTC.

There are a few counts of this clonotype. J is TRBJ2-7 and V is TRBV12-3 or TRBV12-4, with 8 bases identical to TRBD2. With the DNA end fitting TRBJ2-1 better, the J assignment may be wrong. The CDR3 extends over 14 amino acids. Written as DNA, the CDR3 is TGTGCCAGCAGCTCAGGACTAGCCCATAATGAGCAGTTCTTC. It encodes CASSSGLAHNEQFF.

The rearrangement uses TRBV7-2 and TRBJ1-2, with a weak D call TRBD1 (5 bases). The germline V gene has CDR1 SGHTA and CDR2 FQGNSA. V dropped 7 bases and J dropped 9 bases, with 18 bases sitting between them. The CDR3 has 13 amino acids. CDR3 in amino acids: CASNLLGEGRYTF. The CDR3 region has the DNA TGTGCCAGCAACTTGCTCGGGGAGGGACGCTACACCTTC. Based on the CDR3 plus reference TRBV7-2 and TRBJ1-2, the full variable domain is GAGVSQSPSNKVTEKGKDVELRCDPISGHTALYWYRQSLGQGLEFLIYFQGNSAPDKSGLPSDRFSAERTGGSVSTLTIQRTQQEDSAVYLCASNLLGEGRYTFGSGTRLTVV.

A few counts support this clonotype. The chain joins TRBV27 to TRBJ2-6; weak D call: TRBD1 (5 bases). The germline gives CDR1 MNHEY, CDR2 SMNVEV (reference sequence). CDR3 size: 16 residues. V gave up 6 bases and J gave up 0 bases, with 12 bases separating them. The CDR3: CASSHLGLSGANVLTF. For the CDR3, the DNA is TGTGCCAGCAGCCACCTGGGGCTCTCTGGGGCCAACGTCCTGACTTTC. Full variable domain (missing parts from reference TRBV27 and TRBJ2-6): EAQVTQNPRYLITVTGKKLTVTCSQNMNHEYMSWYRQDPGLGLRQIYYSMNVEVTDKGDVPEGYKVSRKEKRNFPLILESPSPNQTSLYFCASSHLGLSGANVLTFGAGSRLTVL.

V usage is TRBV27 and J usage is TRBJ2-4; the D is unclear. Germline V gene data show CDR1 as MNHEY and CDR2 as SMNVEV (reference sequence). V lost 5 bases to trimming and J lost 7 bases, with 21 bases between them. The CDR3 runs 16 residues. The CDR3 spells CASSANPPLVPNIQYF. The CDR3 nucleotides read TGTGCCAGCAGTGCAAATCCCCCGTTGGTACCGAACATTCAGTACTTC.